The sequence of this T cell receptor beta chain was determined in a study of cytomegalovirus exposure and HLA in healthy donors. Regarding the study as a whole: Among TCR beta chains, those listed as cytomegalovirus-associated numbered over 150. Three CMV-associated chains proved CMV antigen-specific in vitro.

The CDR3 sequence is 15 residues long. V lost 3 bases and J lost 4; bases outside the gene matches: 5. Germline V gene sequence: CDR1 SGHAT, CDR2 FQNNGV. From the roughly 120-subject validation cohort, which was separate from the roughly 630-subject first cohort, the donors were drawn. As for this clone: Its antigen is unknown.

Assay used: immunoSEQ multiplex PCR; TCRdb lists only in-frame clones, some missing. The repertoire holds tens of thousands of clones, approximately 94% seen once, with about 3.8% in the top ten. The TCR sequence derives from a woman aged 25-40 years in good health and CMV-seronegative. The chain has TRBV11-2 and TRBJ1-4; 7 nucleotides line up with TRBD1. Sequencing was done on a sample of PBMCs. The CDR3: CASSLGQTNNEKLFF. CDR3 in DNA: TGTGCCAGCAGCTTGGGACAGACGAATAATGAAAAACTGTTTTTT.